This TCR beta chain was identified in a study of T cell responses to AZD1222 COVID-19 vaccine. Second doses that came at about 4 or about 12 weeks were put together. Germline loops: CDR1 MDHEN, CDR2 SYDVKM. This CDR3 has 16 amino acids. V trimming: 8 bases; J trimming: 1 base; junction bases outside the gene matches: 6. Overall study results and limits: Along spike, vaccine-associated CD4 TCRs were found throughout, with dominance at 160-218 and 743-854. Among spike-specific TCRs, nearly half reportedly target unmutated variant regions. Most donors were white British and more were female, and clonal diversity was possibly underestimated.

The assay was immunoSEQ multiplex PCR, and TCRdb's table has in-frame clones only and misses some. The sample holds tens of thousands of clones, around 93% seen once. Remarks on this clone: Its specificity is not known.

This sequence joins TRBV28 and TRBJ2-1; TRBD2 agrees at 12 bases. This clonotype was obtained from an adult who received the AZD1222 COVID-19 vaccine. The input for sequencing was peripheral blood, taken 28 days after the second AZD1222 dose. CDR3 loop: CASGPGTSGSYNEQFF. The CDR3, as DNA: TGTGCCAGCGGACCCGGGACTAGCGGGTCCTACAATGAGCAGTTCTTC.